These T cell receptor beta chains were read from a single sample in a study of blood T cells in healthy people across ages. TCRdb passed the 5' RACE reads through MiXCR, listing each CDR3 protein once. The sample holds under 950,000 distinct CDR3 sequences, over 20% seen once. Sequenced input: blood. The receptor set was obtained from a man in his 70s in good health. The CDR3 runs from the conserved cysteine through the conserved F or W. Expanded clones get a size class; other rows say once, few or many, or leave the size out.

>TRBJ2-4|many|TRBV7-2
CASSLLGEGKNIQYF
>TRBJ1-3|few|TRBV20-1
CSARDRGWGSGNTIYF
>TRBJ1-1|few|TRBV7-2
CASSSHHREAFF
>TRBJ2-1|few|TRBV9
CASSVAGAGGFKGQFF
>NA|NA|TRBV29-1
CSGSSPETQYF
>TRBJ2-1|NA|TRBV5-1
CASFGTSPYNEQFF
>TRBJ2-1|many|TRBV11-2
CASRRTDNEQFF
>TRBJ1-2|NA|TRBV7-8
CASSLAPTEAGYTF
>TRBJ2-5|NA|TRBV6-1
CASNLSGQETQYF
>TRBJ2-5|few|TRBV9
CASSATSRVETQYF
>TRBJ2-3|many|TRBV2
CASKRGGGTDTQYF
>TRBJ1-1|many|TRBV20-1
CSARGVRDTEAFF
>TRBJ2-4|few|TRBV20-1
CSATSGGLNIQYF
>TRBJ2-5|few|TRBV29-1
CSATYNQETQYF
>TRBJ2-5|many|TRBV12-3/TRBV12-4
CASSFSSSGQETQYF
>TRBJ1-4|NA|TRBV10-3
CAISSQGNEKLFF
>TRBJ2-2|NA|TRBV6-6
CASSWSGTGELFF
>TRBJ1-2|few|TRBV9
CASLTNYGYTF
>TRBJ1-1|NA|TRBV6-2/TRBV6-3
CASSYGRSTEAFF
>TRBJ2-3|few|TRBV6-5
CASSPPGVGTDTQYF
>TRBJ1-3|NA|TRBV3-1
CASSQGQFSGNAIYF
>TRBJ2-5|few|TRBV27
CASSPSTSGLKETQYF
>TRBJ2-2|few|TRBV13
CASSALISPNTGELFF
>TRBJ1-2|few|TRBV30
CAWSRAGYGYTF
>TRBJ1-4|NA|TRBV5-1
CASSPQGGRNEKLFF
>TRBJ2-4|few|TRBV10-1
CASSEPARGPDKNIQYF
>TRBJ1-4|NA|TRBV5-1
CASSLGGQEKLFF
>TRBJ1-2|few|TRBV28
CASSSRDRGPGYTF
>TRBJ2-1|NA|TRBV30
CAWSVQDPDEQFF
>TRBJ2-5|NA|TRBV12-3/TRBV12-4
CASSPRGAETQYF
>TRBJ2-5|few|TRBV11-2
CASSLGAGPGETQYF
>TRBJ1-5|NA|TRBV19
CASRRGLPSNQPQHF
>TRBJ2-2|NA|TRBV7-2
CASSLAGLAGIGTGELFF
>TRBJ1-2|NA|TRBV30
CACRTGGLYGYTF
>TRBJ1-1|NA|TRBV3-1
CASSPNQGPEAFF
>TRBJ2-7|NA|TRBV29-1
CSVEARDRGEQYF
>TRBJ2-3|NA|TRBV20-1
CSAPKRGTTDTQYF
>TRBJ1-2|NA|TRBV28
CASSWGVYGYTF
>TRBJ2-3|NA|TRBV12-3/TRBV12-4
CASSPSGRARDTQYF
>TRBJ2-1|many|TRBV3-1
CASSQTGPSYNEQFF
>TRBJ2-3|few|TRBV7-2
CASSSLTGGADTQYF
>TRBJ2-1|few|TRBV19
CASSPRLAYNEQFF
>TRBJ2-2|NA|TRBV12-3/TRBV12-4
CASSLGDYTGELFF
>TRBJ2-3|few|TRBV28
CASSLPREITDTQYF
>TRBJ2-1|few|TRBV2
CASKRRDKVDNEQFF
>TRBJ2-2|NA|TRBV5-1
CASILREDGTGELFF
>TRBJ2-6|few|TRBV5-1
CASSLVTTGANVLTF
>TRBJ2-1|few|TRBV10-3
CAISGLANEQFF
>TRBJ1-2|few|TRBV7-9
CASSFGESGGYTF
>TRBJ2-2|NA|TRBV5-1
CASSERTSDTGELFF
>NA|few|TRBV11-1
CASSRTVRTYNEQFF